A selection of T cell receptor beta chains follows, all from one sample in a study of CD8+ T cells in alopecia areata. Method: immunoSEQ multiplex PCR; TCRdb's copy keeps in-frame clones and lacks some. Of about 190,000 clones listed, 60% were seen once; the top ten hold 0.69%. The source was CD4+ T cells sorted from blood, collected at week 4, from a patient treated with tofacitinib. The receptors stem from a human donor with alopecia areata. CDR3s include the opening cysteine and the closing phenylalanine or tryptophan. The order of the fields is clone size, D gene, V gene, J gene, CDR3 protein, CDR3 DNA. D genes are given only for firm matches. Rows give clone size only sometimes, using once, few, many, or a class for an expanded clone.

clone size: few; D gene: TRBD1; V gene: TRBV29-1; J gene: TRBJ1-2; CDR3 protein: CSVSGQGALRGYTF; CDR3 DNA: TGCAGCGTGTCCGGACAGGGGGCTTTAAGGGGCTACACCTTC
clone size: once; D gene: TRBD2; V gene: TRBV7-3; J gene: TRBJ2-1; CDR3 protein: CASSLGTSANEQFF; CDR3 DNA: TGTGCCAGCAGCTTAGGGACTAGCGCCAATGAGCAGTTCTTC
clone size: medium-sized; D gene: -; V gene: TRBV5-1; J gene: TRBJ2-6; CDR3 protein: CASSLDGTPTPGANVLTF; CDR3 DNA: TGCGCCAGCAGCTTGGACGGGACACCTACCCCTGGGGCCAACGTCCTGACTTTC
clone size: -; D gene: -; V gene: TRBV7-9; J gene: TRBJ2-1; CDR3 protein: CATREEGARAGEQFF; CDR3 DNA: TGTGCAACTCGAGAGGAGGGGGCCAGAGCAGGAGAGCAGTTCTTC
clone size: -; D gene: -; V gene: TRBV30; J gene: TRBJ1-1; CDR3 protein: CAWSLPGRLNTEAFF; CDR3 DNA: TGTGCCTGGAGTCTCCCGGGCAGACTGAACACTGAAGCTTTCTTT
clone size: -; D gene: -; V gene: TRBV4-2; J gene: TRBJ2-7; CDR3 protein: CASSQVAEVAEQYF; CDR3 DNA: TGTGCCAGCAGCCAAGTCGCGGAGGTCGCCGAGCAGTACTTC
clone size: -; D gene: -; V gene: TRBV5-1; J gene: TRBJ1-1; CDR3 protein: CASSSYGTVNTEAFF; CDR3 DNA: TGCGCCAGCAGCTCTTACGGGACGGTGAACACTGAAGCTTTCTTT
clone size: -; D gene: -; V gene: TRBV6-5; J gene: TRBJ2-2; CDR3 protein: CATRSRAPDTGELFF; CDR3 DNA: TGTGCCACCCGGTCAAGAGCGCCTGACACCGGGGAGCTGTTTTTT
clone size: few; D gene: -; V gene: TRBV29-1; J gene: TRBJ2-7; CDR3 protein: CSVGTTNTEQYF; CDR3 DNA: TGCAGCGTTGGGACCACAAACACCGAGCAGTACTTC
clone size: once; D gene: -; V gene: TRBV9; J gene: TRBJ1-4; CDR3 protein: CASSAHQGLVEKLFF; CDR3 DNA: TGTGCCAGCAGCGCCCATCAGGGACTTGTTGAAAAACTGTTTTTT
clone size: -; D gene: -; V gene: TRBV4-2; J gene: TRBJ2-7; CDR3 protein: CASSQERGQGLREQYF; CDR3 DNA: TGTGCCAGCAGCCAAGAAAGGGGACAAGGTCTCCGCGAGCAGTACTTC
clone size: once; D gene: TRBD2; V gene: TRBV18; J gene: TRBJ2-1; CDR3 protein: CASSPEASGYTYNEQFF; CDR3 DNA: TGTGCCAGCTCACCCGAGGCTAGCGGGTATACCTACAATGAGCAGTTCTTC
clone size: -; D gene: -; V gene: TRBV29-1; J gene: TRBJ2-7; CDR3 protein: CSVDLGQYF; CDR3 DNA: TGCAGCGTTGACCTAGGGCAGTACTTC
clone size: few; D gene: -; V gene: TRBV29-1; J gene: TRBJ2-7; CDR3 protein: CGIRDVDEQYF; CDR3 DNA: TGCGGGATCCGGGACGTAGACGAGCAGTACTTC
clone size: -; D gene: TRBD1; V gene: TRBV30; J gene: TRBJ1-2; CDR3 protein: CASRGLANYGYTF; CDR3 DNA: TGTGCTTCCAGGGGGTTAGCTAACTATGGCTACACCTTC
clone size: -; D gene: -; V gene: TRBV5-5; J gene: TRBJ1-2; CDR3 protein: CASSQTGTNYGYTF; CDR3 DNA: TGTGCCAGCAGCCAGACCGGTACTAACTATGGCTACACCTTC
clone size: -; D gene: TRBD2; V gene: TRBV4-1; J gene: TRBJ2-3; CDR3 protein: CASSQEEREATDTQYF; CDR3 DNA: TGCGCCAGCAGCCAAGAAGAGCGGGAGGCCACAGATACGCAGTATTTT
clone size: -; D gene: -; V gene: TRBV30; J gene: TRBJ2-5; CDR3 protein: CAWKTGIQETQYF; CDR3 DNA: TGTGCCTGGAAGACGGGTATACAAGAGACCCAGTACTTC
clone size: -; D gene: TRBD1; V gene: TRBV6-5; J gene: TRBJ2-5; CDR3 protein: CASSMGQGWETQYF; CDR3 DNA: TGTGCCAGCAGTATGGGACAGGGTTGGGAGACCCAGTACTTC
clone size: -; D gene: -; V gene: TRBV5-4; J gene: TRBJ2-1; CDR3 protein: CASSLGGRGTQRGDNEQFF; CDR3 DNA: TGTGCCAGCAGCTTGGGGGGGCGGGGTACCCAGCGGGGCGACAATGAGCAGTTCTTC
clone size: -; D gene: -; V gene: TRBV7-8; J gene: TRBJ1-2; CDR3 protein: CASSFLSGTFPPYGYTF; CDR3 DNA: TGTGCCAGCAGTTTCCTATCCGGGACCTTCCCTCCTTATGGCTACACCTTC
clone size: few; D gene: -; V gene: TRBV20-1; J gene: TRBJ2-2; CDR3 protein: CSARGTGELFF; CDR3 DNA: TGCAGTGCTAGGGGTACCGGGGAGCTGTTTTTT
clone size: -; D gene: -; V gene: TRBV21-1; J gene: TRBJ2-2; CDR3 protein: CASRGTGGRGELFF; CDR3 DNA: TGTGCCAGCAGGGGGACAGGGGGTCGCGGGGAGCTGTTTTTT
clone size: -; D gene: TRBD2; V gene: TRBV7-9; J gene: TRBJ2-1; CDR3 protein: CASSLAGVAYNEQFF; CDR3 DNA: TGTGCCAGCAGCTTGGCGGGAGTGGCCTACAATGAGCAGTTCTTC
clone size: -; D gene: TRBD1; V gene: TRBV29-1; J gene: TRBJ2-2; CDR3 protein: CSVWDSAGELFF; CDR3 DNA: TGCAGCGTCTGGGACAGCGCCGGGGAGCTGTTTTTT
clone size: few; D gene: -; V gene: TRBV5-1; J gene: TRBJ1-1; CDR3 protein: CASSGPLWGTEAFF; CDR3 DNA: TGCGCCAGCAGTGGACCCCTCTGGGGCACTGAAGCTTTCTTT
clone size: -; D gene: -; V gene: TRBV13; J gene: TRBJ2-7; CDR3 protein: CASSLGGLAYEQYF; CDR3 DNA: TGTGCCAGCAGCTTAGGTGGTTTGGCCTACGAGCAGTACTTC
clone size: few; D gene: -; V gene: TRBV7-9; J gene: TRBJ1-2; CDR3 protein: CASSSQGSGYTF; CDR3 DNA: TGTGCCAGCAGCTCCCAGGGGTCTGGCTACACCTTC
clone size: -; D gene: TRBD1; V gene: TRBV29-1; J gene: TRBJ1-2; CDR3 protein: CSVVPQQGYYGYTF; CDR3 DNA: TGCAGCGTTGTCCCGCAACAGGGGTACTATGGCTACACCTTC
clone size: few; D gene: -; V gene: TRBV29-1; J gene: TRBJ2-3; CDR3 protein: CSVLSPYRGTDTQYF; CDR3 DNA: TGCAGCGTTCTGAGCCCATACCGGGGCACAGATACGCAGTATTTT
clone size: many; D gene: -; V gene: TRBV7-2; J gene: TRBJ2-2; CDR3 protein: CASSLGGLGGELFF; CDR3 DNA: TGTGCCAGCAGCTTAGGAGGTTTAGGCGGGGAGCTGTTTTTT
clone size: -; D gene: TRBD1; V gene: TRBV12-5; J gene: TRBJ2-7; CDR3 protein: CASGSGTGDEQYF; CDR3 DNA: TGTGCTAGTGGTTCGGGGACAGGGGACGAGCAGTACTTC
clone size: -; D gene: TRBD1; V gene: TRBV19; J gene: TRBJ2-3; CDR3 protein: CATATGGTDTQYF; CDR3 DNA: TGTGCCACTGCGACAGGGGGCACAGATACGCAGTATTTT
clone size: -; D gene: TRBD2; V gene: TRBV29-1; J gene: TRBJ2-3; CDR3 protein: CSVEFTSGRTDTQYF; CDR3 DNA: TGCAGCGTTGAATTTACTAGCGGGAGAACAGATACGCAGTATTTT
clone size: -; D gene: -; V gene: TRBV5-6; J gene: TRBJ1-1; CDR3 protein: CASSAPVGVNTEAFF; CDR3 DNA: TGTGCCAGCAGCGCGCCGGTTGGGGTGAACACTGAAGCTTTCTTT
clone size: -; D gene: -; V gene: TRBV13; J gene: TRBJ2-3; CDR3 protein: CASSFAGIDTQYF; CDR3 DNA: TGTGCCAGCAGCTTCGCGGGGATAGATACGCAGTATTTT
clone size: few; D gene: -; V gene: TRBV29-1; J gene: TRBJ2-1; CDR3 protein: CSGREQGGKEQFF; CDR3 DNA: TGCAGCGGTCGGGAGCAGGGGGGGAAGGAGCAGTTCTTC
clone size: -; D gene: -; V gene: TRBV29-1; J gene: TRBJ2-3; CDR3 protein: CSVDVAGRDTQYF; CDR3 DNA: TGCAGCGTTGACGTGGCAGGCCGAGATACGCAGTATTTT
clone size: -; D gene: -; V gene: TRBV30; J gene: TRBJ1-5; CDR3 protein: CAWRAGPWQPQHF; CDR3 DNA: TGTGCCTGGAGGGCGGGACCCTGGCAGCCCCAGCATTTT
clone size: -; D gene: TRBD1; V gene: TRBV27; J gene: TRBJ1-1; CDR3 protein: CASSYRGQEAFF; CDR3 DNA: TGTGCCAGCAGTTACAGGGGACAGGAAGCTTTCTTT
clone size: -; D gene: -; V gene: TRBV7-9; J gene: TRBJ1-1; CDR3 protein: CASSLGGEGTEAFF; CDR3 DNA: TGTGCCAGCAGCTTAGGGGGCGAGGGCACTGAAGCTTTCTTT